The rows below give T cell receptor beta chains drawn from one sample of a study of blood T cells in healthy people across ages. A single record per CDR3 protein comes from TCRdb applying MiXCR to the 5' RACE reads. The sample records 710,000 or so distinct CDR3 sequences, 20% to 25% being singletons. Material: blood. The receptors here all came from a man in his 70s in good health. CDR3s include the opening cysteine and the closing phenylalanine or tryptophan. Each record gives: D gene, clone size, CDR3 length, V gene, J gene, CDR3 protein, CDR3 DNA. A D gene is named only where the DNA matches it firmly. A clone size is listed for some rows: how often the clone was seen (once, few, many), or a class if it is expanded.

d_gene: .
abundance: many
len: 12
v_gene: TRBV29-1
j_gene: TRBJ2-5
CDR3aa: CSVRTSQETQYF
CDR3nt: TGCAGCGTTCGAACGTCTCAAGAGACCCAGTACTTC

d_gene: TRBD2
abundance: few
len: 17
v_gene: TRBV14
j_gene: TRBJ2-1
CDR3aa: CASSRVAGGPWVNEQFF
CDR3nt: TGTGCCAGCAGCCGTGTAGCGGGAGGGCCATGGGTAAATGAGCAGTTCTTC

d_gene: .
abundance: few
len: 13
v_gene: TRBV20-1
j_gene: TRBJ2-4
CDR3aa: CSAPQGAKNIQYF
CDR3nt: TGCAGTGCCCCCCAGGGGGCCAAAAACATTCAGTACTTC

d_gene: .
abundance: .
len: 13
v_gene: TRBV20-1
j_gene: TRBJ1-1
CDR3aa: CSARVPRSTEAFF
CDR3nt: TGCAGTGCCAGAGTGCCGAGGAGCACTGAAGCTTTCTTT

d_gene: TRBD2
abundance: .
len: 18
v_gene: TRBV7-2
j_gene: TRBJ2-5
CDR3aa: CASSLLGLAGAYQETQYF
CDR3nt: TGTGCCAGCAGCTTATTAGGACTAGCGGGGGCGTACCAAGAGACCCAGTACTTC

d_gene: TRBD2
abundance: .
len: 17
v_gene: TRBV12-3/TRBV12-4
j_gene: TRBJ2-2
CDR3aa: CASSPRTSGGNTGELFF
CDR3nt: TGTGCCAGCAGTCCGCGGACTAGCGGGGGGAACACCGGGGAGCTGTTTTTT

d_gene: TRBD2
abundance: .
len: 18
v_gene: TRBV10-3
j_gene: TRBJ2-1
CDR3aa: CAISELGASGPSYNEQFF
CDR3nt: TGTGCCATCAGTGAGTTAGGGGCTAGCGGACCCTCCTACAATGAGCAGTTCTTC

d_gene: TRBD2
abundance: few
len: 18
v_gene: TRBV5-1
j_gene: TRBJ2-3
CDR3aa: CASSPRKTSGESTDTQYF
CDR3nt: TGCGCCAGCAGCCCCAGAAAGACTAGCGGGGAAAGCACAGATACGCAGTATTTT

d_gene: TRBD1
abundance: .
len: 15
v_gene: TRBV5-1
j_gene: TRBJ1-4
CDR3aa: CASSPGGTDNEKLFF
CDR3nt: TGCGCCAGCAGCCCTGGGGGGACAGATAATGAAAAACTGTTTTTT

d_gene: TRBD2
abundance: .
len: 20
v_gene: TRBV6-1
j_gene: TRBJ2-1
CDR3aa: CASSEAGLAGGLSSYNEQFF
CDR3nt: TGTGCCAGCAGTGAAGCAGGACTAGCGGGGGGACTCAGCTCCTACAATGAGCAGTTCTTC

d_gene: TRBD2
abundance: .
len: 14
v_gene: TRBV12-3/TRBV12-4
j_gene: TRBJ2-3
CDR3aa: CASIRGVSADTQYF
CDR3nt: TGTGCCAGCATTCGGGGGGTCAGCGCAGATACGCAGTATTTT

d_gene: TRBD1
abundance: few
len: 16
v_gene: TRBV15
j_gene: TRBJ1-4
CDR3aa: CATSSKGQGLTGKLFF
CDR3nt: TGTGCCACCAGCAGCAAGGGACAGGGGTTGACTGGAAAACTGTTTTTT

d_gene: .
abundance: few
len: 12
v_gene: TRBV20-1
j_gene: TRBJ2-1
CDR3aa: CSARRDADEQFF
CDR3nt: TGCAGTGCTAGAAGGGATGCGGACGAGCAGTTCTTC

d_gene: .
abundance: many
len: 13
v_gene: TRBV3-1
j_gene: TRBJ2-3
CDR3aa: CASTRRGADTQYF
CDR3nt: TGTGCCAGCACCCGAAGGGGCGCAGATACGCAGTATTTT

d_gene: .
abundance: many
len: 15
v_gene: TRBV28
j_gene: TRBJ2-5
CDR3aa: CASTVGGAGQETQYF
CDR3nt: TGTGCAAGTACGGTTGGCGGGGCGGGCCAAGAGACCCAGTACTTC

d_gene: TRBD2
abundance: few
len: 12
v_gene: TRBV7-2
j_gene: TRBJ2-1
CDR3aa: CASSFQRGGKFF
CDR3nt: TGTGCCAGCAGCTTCCAGCGGGGCGGAAAGTTCTTC

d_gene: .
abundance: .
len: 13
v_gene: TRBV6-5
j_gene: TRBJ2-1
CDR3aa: CASSYSRGVKEFF
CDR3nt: TGTGCCAGCAGTTACTCGAGGGGGGTCAAGGAGTTCTTC

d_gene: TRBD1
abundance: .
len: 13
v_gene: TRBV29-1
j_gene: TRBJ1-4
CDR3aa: CSVVWTGNEKLFF
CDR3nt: TGCAGCGTTGTCTGGACAGGGAATGAAAAACTGTTTTTT

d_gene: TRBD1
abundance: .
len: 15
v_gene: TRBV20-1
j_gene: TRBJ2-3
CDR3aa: CSAPLPGQRTDTQYF
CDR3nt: TGCAGTGCCCCGCTTCCGGGACAGAGGACAGATACGCAGTATTTT

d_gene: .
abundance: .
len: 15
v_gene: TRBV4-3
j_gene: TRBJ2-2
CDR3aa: CASSPRPRDTGELFF
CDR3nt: TGCGCCAGCAGCCCCCGGCCGCGGGACACCGGGGAGCTGTTTTTT

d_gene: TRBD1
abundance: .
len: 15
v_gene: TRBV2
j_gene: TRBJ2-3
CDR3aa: CASITDRGPTDTQYF
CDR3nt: TGTGCCAGCATAACAGACAGGGGACCCACAGATACGCAGTATTTT

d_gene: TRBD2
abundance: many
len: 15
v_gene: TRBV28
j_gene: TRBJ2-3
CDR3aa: CASSLAGGSTDTQYF
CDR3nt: TGTGCCAGCAGTTTGGCGGGGGGGAGCACAGATACGCAGTATTTT

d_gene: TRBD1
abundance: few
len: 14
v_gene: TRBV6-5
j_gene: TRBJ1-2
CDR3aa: CASSYSRDSYGYTF
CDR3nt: TGTGCCAGCAGTTACTCGAGGGACAGCTATGGCTACACCTTC

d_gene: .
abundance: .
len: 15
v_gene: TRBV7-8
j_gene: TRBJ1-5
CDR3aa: CASSSQGGSNQPQHF
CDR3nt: TGTGCCAGCAGTTCTCAAGGGGGAAGCAATCAGCCCCAGCATTTT

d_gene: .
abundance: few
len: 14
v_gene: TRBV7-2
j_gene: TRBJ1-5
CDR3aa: CASSSTGPRSPQHF
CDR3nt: TGTGCCAGCAGCTCAACAGGGCCGAGGTCCCCCCAGCATTTT

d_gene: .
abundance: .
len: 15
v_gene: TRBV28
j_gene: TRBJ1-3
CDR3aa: CASSFGEVSGNTIYF
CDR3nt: TGTGCCAGCAGTTTCGGAGAGGTCTCTGGAAACACCATATATTTT

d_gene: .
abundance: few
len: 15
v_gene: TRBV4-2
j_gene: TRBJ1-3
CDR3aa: CASSLTGPSGNTIYF
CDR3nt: TGTGCCAGCAGCCTCACAGGGCCCTCTGGAAACACCATATATTTT

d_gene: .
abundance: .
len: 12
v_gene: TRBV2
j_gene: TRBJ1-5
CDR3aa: CASGVGIQPQHF
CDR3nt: TGTGCCAGCGGTGTGGGAATCCAGCCCCAGCATTTT

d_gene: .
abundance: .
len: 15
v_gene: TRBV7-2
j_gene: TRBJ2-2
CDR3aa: CASSPSGQDTGELFF
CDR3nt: TGTGCCAGCAGCCCGTCGGGACAAGACACCGGGGAGCTGTTTTTT

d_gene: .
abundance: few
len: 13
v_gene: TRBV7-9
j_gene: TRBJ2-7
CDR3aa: CASSLAKGYEQYF
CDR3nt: TGTGCCAGCAGCTTAGCCAAGGGCTACGAGCAGTACTTC

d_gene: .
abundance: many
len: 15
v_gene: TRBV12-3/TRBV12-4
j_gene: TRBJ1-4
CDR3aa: CASSLSGQTNEKLFF
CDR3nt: TGTGCCAGCAGTTTGTCTGGACAGACTAATGAAAAACTGTTTTTT

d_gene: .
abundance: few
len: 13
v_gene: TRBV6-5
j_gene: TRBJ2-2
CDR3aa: CASRAKGTGELFF
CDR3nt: TGTGCCAGCCGCGCAAAGGGTACCGGGGAGTTGTTTTTT

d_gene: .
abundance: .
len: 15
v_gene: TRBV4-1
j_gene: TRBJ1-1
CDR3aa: CASSQEGLLNTEAFF
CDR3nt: TGCGCCAGCAGCCAAGAGGGCCTACTGAACACTGAAGCTTTCTTT

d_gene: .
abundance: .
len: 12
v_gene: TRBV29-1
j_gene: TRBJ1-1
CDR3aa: CSAHRGDTEAFF
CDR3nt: TGCAGCGCCCATAGGGGGGACACTGAAGCTTTCTTT

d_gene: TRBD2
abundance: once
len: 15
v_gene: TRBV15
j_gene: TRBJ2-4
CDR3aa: CATSKSREGGDIQYF
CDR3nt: TGTGCCACCAGCAAGTCCCGGGAGGGAGGTGACATTCAGTACTTC

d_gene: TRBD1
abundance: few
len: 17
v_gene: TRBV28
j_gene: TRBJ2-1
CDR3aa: CASSPYGTASTYNEQFF
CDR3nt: TGTGCCAGCAGTCCGTACGGGACAGCTTCCACCTACAATGAGCAGTTCTTC

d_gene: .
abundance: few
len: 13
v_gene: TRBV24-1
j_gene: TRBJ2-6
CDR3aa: CATGASGANVLTF
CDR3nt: TGTGCCACGGGAGCCTCTGGGGCCAACGTCCTGACTTTC

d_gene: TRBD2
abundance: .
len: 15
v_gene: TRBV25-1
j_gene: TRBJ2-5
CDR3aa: CASSGTSGGRVPQYF
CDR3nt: TGTGCCAGCAGTGGGACTAGCGGGGGAAGGGTACCCCAGTACTTC

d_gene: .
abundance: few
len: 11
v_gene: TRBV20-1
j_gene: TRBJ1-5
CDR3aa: CSAREGRSQHF
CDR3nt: TGCAGTGCTAGAGAGGGACGGTCCCAGCATTTT

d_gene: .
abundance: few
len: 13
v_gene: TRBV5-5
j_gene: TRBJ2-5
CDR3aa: CASSKQGAETQYF
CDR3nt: TGTGCCAGCAGCAAACAGGGCGCGGAGACCCAGTACTTC

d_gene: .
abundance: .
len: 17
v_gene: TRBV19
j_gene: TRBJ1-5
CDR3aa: CASNPGQSSSSNQHQHF
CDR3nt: TGTGCCAGTAATCCGGGACAATCCTCCTCTAGCAATCAGCACCAGCATTTT

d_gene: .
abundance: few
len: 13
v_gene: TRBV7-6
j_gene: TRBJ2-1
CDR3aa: CASSQERIDEQFF
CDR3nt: TGTGCCAGCAGTCAGGAGAGAATCGATGAGCAGTTCTTC

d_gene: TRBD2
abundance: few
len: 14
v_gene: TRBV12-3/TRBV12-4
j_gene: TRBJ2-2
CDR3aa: CASSFGTSGGMGFF
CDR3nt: TGTGCCAGCAGTTTCGGGACTAGCGGGGGAATGGGGTTTTTT

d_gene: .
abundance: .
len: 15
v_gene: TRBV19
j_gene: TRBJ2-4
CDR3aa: CASRGGTTAKNIQYF
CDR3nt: TGTGCCAGTAGAGGGGGGACCACCGCCAAAAACATTCAGTACTTC

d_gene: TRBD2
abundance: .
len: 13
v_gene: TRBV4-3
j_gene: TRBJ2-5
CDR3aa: CASSQTGTRTQYF
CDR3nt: TGCGCCAGCAGCCAGACCGGGACTAGGACCCAGTACTTC

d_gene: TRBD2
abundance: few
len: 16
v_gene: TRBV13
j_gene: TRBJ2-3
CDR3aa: CASSPRTSPSTDTQYF
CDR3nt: TGTGCCAGCAGCCCCCGGACTAGCCCTAGCACAGATACGCAGTATTTT

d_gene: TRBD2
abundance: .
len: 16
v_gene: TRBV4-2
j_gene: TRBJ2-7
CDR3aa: CAGSQARDYTLYEQYF
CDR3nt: TGTGCCGGCAGCCAAGCCCGGGACTATACACTATACGAGCAGTACTTC

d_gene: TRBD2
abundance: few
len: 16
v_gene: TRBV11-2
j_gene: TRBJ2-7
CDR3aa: CASSPSGGTPIAEQYF
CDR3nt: TGTGCCAGCAGCCCGTCGGGGGGGACACCAATTGCCGAGCAGTACTTC

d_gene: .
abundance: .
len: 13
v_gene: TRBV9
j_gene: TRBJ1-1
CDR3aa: CASSVSPNTEAFF
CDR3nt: TGTGCCAGCAGCGTTTCACCGAACACTGAAGCTTTCTTT

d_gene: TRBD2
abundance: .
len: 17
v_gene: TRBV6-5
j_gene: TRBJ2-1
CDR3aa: CASSFSMGLAGYNEQFF
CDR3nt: TGTGCCAGCAGTTTTTCCATGGGACTAGCTGGTTACAATGAGCAGTTCTTC

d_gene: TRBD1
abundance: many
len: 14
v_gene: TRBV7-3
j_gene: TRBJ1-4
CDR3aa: CASSLDRANEKLFF
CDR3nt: TGTGCCAGCAGCCTGGACAGGGCGAATGAAAAACTGTTTTTT

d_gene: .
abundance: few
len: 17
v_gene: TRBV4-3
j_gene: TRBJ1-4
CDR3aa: CASSRVGGRGTNEKLFF
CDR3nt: TGCGCCAGCAGCCGAGTTGGGGGGCGCGGAACTAATGAAAAACTGTTTTTT

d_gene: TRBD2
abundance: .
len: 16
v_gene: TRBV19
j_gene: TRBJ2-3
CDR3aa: CASTPPGTSSSDTQYF
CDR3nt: TGTGCCAGTACTCCTCCCGGGACTAGTAGTTCAGATACGCAGTATTTT